These 32 T cell receptor beta chains were all obtained from the same sample, sequenced in a study of blood T cell repertoires in COVID-19. Sequencing used immunoSEQ multiplex PCR; TCRdb keeps in-frame clones, though not all of them. The data hold roughly 180,000 clones, with 94% observed a single time. What was sequenced was peripheral blood. The receptors stem from a man in his thirties or forties with COVID-19, enrolled during active disease.

This clone was seen more than once but under ten times. The rearrangement joins TRBV5-1 to TRBJ2-7; maybe TRBD2 (5 bases). This CDR3 region has 14 residues. Trimming removed 0 bases from V and 3 bases from J, with 10 bases in between. Germline values: CDR1 SGHRS, CDR2 YFSETQ. CDR3 coding DNA: TGCGCCAGCAGCTTGGGAGGGATCAACTACGAGCAGTACTTC. Amino acids: CASSLGGINYEQYF.

The CDR3, as DNA: TGTGCCAGCAGATTTGGGACAGGGAGCACAGATACGCAGTATTTT. Its translation is CASRFGTGSTDTQYF. The chain combines TRBV6-6 with TRBJ2-3; 9 bases line up with TRBD1. Germline loops: CDR1 MNHNY, CDR2 SVGAGI (reference sequence). The CDR3 sequence is 15 residues long. The V and J ends lost 6 bases and 0 bases, in that order; junction bases with no gene match: 4.

This chain links TRBV5-4 with TRBJ2-3, with 8 bases that match TRBD2. J gave up 4 bases and V 4 bases, and 5 bases lay outside the gene matches. Per the germline V gene, CDR1 is SGHNT and CDR2 is YYREEE (reference sequence). The CDR3 contains 14 residues. CDR3 DNA: TGTGCCAGCAGCAGCGGGGGATCTTCAGATACGCAGTATTTT. Encoded protein: CASSSGGSSDTQYF.

V gene TRBV19 combines with J gene TRBJ1-1, with TRBD1 matching 7 bases. V shed 4 bases and J 0 bases; nucleotides not matched to a gene: 8. Germline lookup yields CDR1 LNHDA and CDR2 SQIVND (reference sequence). The CDR3 sequence is 16 residues long. The CDR3: CASSTRDRILNTEAFF. CDR3 coding DNA: TGTGCCAGTAGTACCCGGGACAGAATTCTGAACACTGAAGCTTTCTTT. Using reference TRBV19 and TRBJ1-1 for the parts outside the CDR3, the full variable domain is DGGITQSPKYLFRKEGQNVTLSCEQNLNHDAMYWYRQDPGQGLRLIYYSQIVNDFQKGDIAEGYSVSREKKESFPLTVTSAQKNPTAFYLCASSTRDRILNTEAFFGQGTRLTVV.

This chain uses TRBV30 with TRBJ1-1, with no clear D. The CDR3 spans 12 residues. V dropped 4 bases and J dropped 0 bases, with 6 bases sitting between them. The germline gives CDR1 GTSNPN, CDR2 SVGIG (reference sequence). The CDR3: CAWTGMNTEAFF. CDR3 DNA sequence: TGTGCCTGGACGGGGATGAACACTGAAGCTTTCTTT.

V usage is TRBV4-2 and J usage is TRBJ2-3, with TRBD2 matching 13 bases. Germline assignment: CDR1 LGHNA and CDR2 YNFKEQ. Germline trimming cut 1 base from V and 7 bases from J; bases unmatched to any gene: 5. This CDR3 has 16 residues. CDR3 DNA sequence: TGTGCCAGCAGCCAAGTCACTAGCGGGGGGGCAAATACGCAGTATTTT. Its protein product is CASSQVTSGGANTQYF.

This clone was seen just once. This chain connects TRBV11-2 to TRBJ1-4; tentatively, D is TRBD1 (5 bases). This CDR3 contains 16 residues. Trimming cost V 1 base and J 7 bases, with 16 bases left between them. From germline, CDR1 is SGHAT and CDR2 FQNNGV. CDR3: CASSLGTGMGGEKLFF. CDR3 sequence (DNA): TGTGCCAGCAGCTTAGGGACCGGGATGGGGGGTGAAAAACTGTTTTTT.

The genes are TRBV19 and TRBJ1-6; D gene unclear. V dropped 5 bases and J dropped 11 bases, with 13 bases sitting between them. Germline V gene sequence: CDR1 LNHDA, CDR2 SQIVND (reference sequence). The CDR3 runs to 13 residues. In nucleotides, the CDR3 is TGTGCCAGTAGTGTGGAGGGTCGGGCACCCCTCCACTTT. It specifies CASSVEGRAPLHF.

The chain couples TRBV11-2 to TRBJ2-1; 8 nucleotides line up with TRBD2. V was pared by 5 bases and J by 1 base, with 13 bases of the junction left unmatched. Germline CDR1 reads SGHAT; CDR2 reads FQNNGV. This CDR3 comprises 18 residues. The CDR3 nucleotides are TGTGCCAGCAGCCCCCTGACCACAGCGGGGGAGTCCTACAATGAGCAGTTCTTC. This sequence encodes CASSPLTTAGESYNEQFF.

This chain joins TRBV7-2 and TRBJ2-3; tentative D call: TRBD2 (6 bases). Per the germline V gene, CDR1 is SGHTA and CDR2 is FQGNSA. The CDR3 is made up of 14 amino acids. Trimming took off 5 bases at V and 4 bases at J, with 13 bases between the two ends. The DNA for the CDR3 is TGTGCCAGCAGCCAATGGGACTTTCCAGATACGCAGTATTTT. Protein: CASSQWDFPDTQYF.

The chain employs TRBV6-5 and TRBJ1-2; no firm D call. V dropped 6 bases and J dropped 6 bases, with 14 bases sitting between them. Germline V gives CDR1 MNHEY, CDR2 SVGAGI. This CDR3 is built from 13 residues. In DNA, the CDR3 is TGTGCCAGCAGCCCAATGGGCGGGGATGGCTACACCTTC. As protein: CASSPMGGDGYTF.

The genes are TRBV7-6 and TRBJ2-3, with TRBD2 as a possible D gene (6 bases). V was cut by 4 bases and J by 7 bases, with 18 bases left in between. The CDR3 runs 15 residues. Per the germline V gene, CDR1 is SGHVS and CDR2 is FNYEAQ. The CDR3 here is CASSSKAGSMNTQYF. For the CDR3, the DNA is TGTGCCAGCAGCTCAAAGGCGGGGTCCATGAATACGCAGTATTTT. Supplemented by reference TRBV7-6 and TRBJ2-3, the full variable domain reads GAGVSQSPRYKVTKRGQDVALRCDPISGHVSLYWYRQALGQGPEFLTYFNYEAQQDKSGLPNDRFSAERPEGSISTLTIQRTEQRDSAMYRCASSSKAGSMNTQYFGPGTRLTVL.

The chain combines TRBV25-1 with TRBJ1-2, with 10 positions matching TRBD1. Per germline, CDR1 MGHDK and CDR2 SYGVNS. This CDR3 has 16 residues. Trimming at V came to 3 bases and at J to 5 bases, leaving 9 bases not matched to a gene. The CDR3 nucleotides read TGTGCCAGCAGTGATCCCTCGACAGGGGGCGTATATGGCTACACCTTC. Amino acid sequence: CASSDPSTGGVYGYTF.

The J gene is TRBJ1-6, the V gene TRBV30, with TRBD1 identical over 10 bases. Germline CDR1 and CDR2: GTSNPN and SVGIG (reference sequence). The CDR3 length is 15 residues. Trimming cost V 5 bases and J 7 bases; bases outside gene matches: 8. The CDR3 spells CAWRPGQGMNSPLHF. CDR3 bases: TGTGCCTGGCGACCGGGACAGGGGATGAATTCACCCCTCCACTTT.

The chain couples TRBV7-9 to TRBJ1-2; 10 bases agree with TRBD1. The germline CDR1 and CDR2 sequences are SEHNR and FQNEAQ (reference sequence). The junction had 3 bases not matched to a gene; V was cut back by 5 bases and J by 6 bases. The CDR3 has 13 residues. CDR3 nucleotide sequence: TGTGCCAGCAGCAGACAGGGGGCGGATGGCTACACCTTC. This encodes CASSRQGADGYTF.

V usage is TRBV12-3 or TRBV12-4 and J usage is TRBJ2-4; possibly TRBD2 for D (6 bases). The germline V and J ends were trimmed by 6 bases and 10 bases, with 16 bases remaining between them. This CDR3 has 13 amino acids. The CDR3 here is CASSGGAEWIQYF. CDR3 DNA sequence: TGTGCCAGCAGCGGAGGGGCCGAATGGATTCAGTACTTC.

For the CDR3, the DNA is TGCGCCAGCAGCTTACAGGGTCCGTATGGCTACACCTTC. This gives the protein CASSLQGPYGYTF. This rearrangement joins TRBV5-1 to TRBJ1-2; weak D call: TRBD1 (6 bases). The CDR3 spans 13 residues. The germline V gene has CDR1 SGHRS and CDR2 YFSETQ. V was shortened by 2 bases and J by 5 bases, with 10 bases between the two germline ends.

This clone came up a few times. The rearrangement joins TRBV27 to TRBJ1-5; 10 bases match TRBD1. After removal of 3 bases from V and 7 bases from J, the junction contained 6 bases not matched to a gene. Germline V gives CDR1 MNHEY, CDR2 SMNVEV (reference sequence). The CDR3 contains 15 residues. The CDR3 protein is CASSFTGTGEQPQHF. The CDR3 nucleotides read TGTGCCAGCAGTTTCACCGGGACAGGGGAACAGCCCCAGCATTTT.

The gene calls are TRBV7-2 and TRBJ1-3; D call uncertain. CDR1 is SGHTA, CDR2 FQGNSA, per germline. The V end lost 5 bases, the J end lost 0 bases, and 8 bases lay between the germline ends. The CDR3 consists of 14 residues. The CDR3 region is CASSPGSSGNTIYF. CDR3 DNA sequence: TGTGCCAGCAGCCCGGGGAGCTCTGGAAACACCATATATTTT.

The CDR3 reads CASSHPTGGATDTQYF. DNA for the CDR3: TGTGCCAGCAGCCACCCCACGGGGGGGGCCACAGATACGCAGTATTTT. This chain uses TRBV3-1 (or the pseudogene TRBV3-2) with TRBJ2-3; 8 bases fit TRBD2. V dropped 3 bases and J dropped 2; count of bases not matched to a gene: 7. The CDR3 length is 16 residues. CDR1 is LGHDT and CDR2 is YNNKEL in the germline V gene (reference sequence).

The V call is TRBV10-3, the J call TRBJ1-4; D might be TRBD1 (5 bases). The CDR3 length is 14 residues. The V gene lost 10 bases and the J gene lost 7 bases, with 19 bases spanning the gap. The germline CDR1 and CDR2 sequences are ENHRY and SYGVKD. CDR3 protein: CATGGGKESEKLFF. The CDR3 nucleotides read TGTGCCACCGGGGGGGGGAAAGAAAGTGAAAAACTGTTTTTT.

The V gene is TRBV18, the J gene TRBJ2-7, with 10 bases aligning to TRBD1. CDR1 and CDR2 (germline): KGHSH, LQKENI. The CDR3 is 15 residues long. After removal of 1 base from V and 4 bases from J, the junction contained 4 bases not matched to a gene. CDR3 sequence reads: CASSPRQGAGYEQYF. CDR3 nucleotides: TGTGCCAGCTCACCACGACAGGGGGCTGGGTACGAGCAGTACTTC. Based on the CDR3 plus reference TRBV18 and TRBJ2-7, the full variable domain is NAGVMQNPRHLVRRRGQEARLRCSPMKGHSHVYWYRQLPEEGLKFMVYLQKENIIDESGMPKERFSAEFPKEGPSILRIQQVVRGDSAAYFCASSPRQGAGYEQYFGPGTRLTVT.

This rearrangement joins TRBV6-6 to TRBJ2-3, with TRBD2 matching 7 bases. V shed 2 bases, J shed 2 bases, and the junction held 4 bases outside the gene matches. This CDR3 has 15 residues. Germline CDR1 reads MNHNY; CDR2 reads SVGAGI (reference sequence). The CDR3 here is CASSYGGGNTDTQYF. The CDR3, as DNA: TGTGCCAGCAGTTACGGCGGGGGAAACACAGATACGCAGTATTTT.

This chain joins TRBV2 and TRBJ1-2; 11 bases line up with TRBD1. This CDR3 contains 16 residues. Looked up from germline, CDR1 is SNHLY and CDR2 is FYNNEI. V gave up 4 bases and J gave up 4 bases; unmatched junction bases: 8. DNA for the CDR3: TGTGCCAGCAGTGGGGACAGGGACAGGGGGTTCTATGGCTACACCTTC. Amino acids: CASSGDRDRGFYGYTF.

The rearrangement uses TRBV7-2 and TRBJ2-1; TRBD2 might be the D (6 bases). V lost 6 bases, J lost 12 bases, and 21 bases lay in between. In germline, CDR1 is SGHTA, CDR2 FQGNSA. The CDR3 is made up of 14 amino acids. The CDR3: CASRPPGGVLRQFF. CDR3 nucleotides: TGTGCCAGCAGACCCCCCGGGGGAGTCTTAAGGCAGTTCTTC.

The chain has TRBV7-3 and TRBJ1-1; the D is unclear. This CDR3 has 13 amino acids. From germline, CDR1 is SGHTA and CDR2 FQGTGA. Trimming removed 2 bases at V and 1 base at J, with 5 bases between. The CDR3 sequence is CASSLSENTEAFF. In DNA, the CDR3 is TGTGCCAGCAGCTTATCAGAGAACACTGAAGCTTTCTTT.

J is TRBJ1-1 and V is TRBV6-4; no clear D. CDR1 MRHNA and CDR2 SNTAGT come from the germline V gene. V was trimmed by 0 bases and J by 9 bases, leaving 17 bases between them. This CDR3 contains 15 residues. CDR3 in amino acids: CASSDSTGGPEKAFF. In DNA, the CDR3 is TGTGCCAGCAGTGACTCGACGGGTGGCCCAGAAAAAGCTTTCTTT.

CDR3 sequence reads: CASSLVSGADTDTQYF. CDR3 in DNA: TGTGCCAGCAGCTTAGTAAGTGGGGCCGACACAGATACGCAGTATTTT. V usage is TRBV7-9 and J usage is TRBJ2-3; TRBD1 is a possible D gene (5 bases). The germline V gene has CDR1 SEHNR and CDR2 FQNEAQ (reference sequence). The CDR3 is made up of 16 amino acids. Trimming removed 1 base at V and 2 bases at J, with 13 bases between.

The J gene is TRBJ2-1, the V gene TRBV6-6, with TRBD2 identical over 10 bases. J gave up 0 bases and V 6 bases, and 5 bases lay outside the gene matches. The CDR3 is 16 residues long. Germline-derived CDR1 and CDR2 are MNHNY and SVGAGI (reference sequence). In DNA form, the CDR3 reads TGTGCCAGCAGCCCGCCTAGCGGGGGCTCCTACAATGAGCAGTTCTTC. It translates to CASSPPSGGSYNEQFF.

The genes are TRBV27 and TRBJ1-1; no firm D call. V was trimmed by 3 bases and J by 3 bases, leaving 8 bases between them. The CDR3 loop spans 13 amino acids. Germline assignment: CDR1 MNHEY and CDR2 SMNVEV (reference sequence). CDR3 coding DNA: TGTGCCAGCAGTTTCGGAGGGTACACTGAAGCTTTCTTT. This codes for CASSFGGYTEAFF.

Notes on this clone: At one end the junction does not follow the germline gene, possibly because of a read error. V gene TRBV9 combines with J gene TRBJ1-1, with TRBD1 matching over 7 bases. CDR1 is SGDLS, CDR2 YYNGEE, per germline. The CDR3 length is 13 residues. The CDR3 nucleotides read TGTGCCAGCAGCCCAGGGGGGAACAGTGAAGCTTTCTTT. This codes for CASSPGGNSEAFF.

This sequence joins TRBV3-1 (or the pseudogene TRBV3-2) and TRBJ2-3, with 10 bases fitting TRBD1. This CDR3 contains 15 residues. V shed 3 bases, J shed 3 bases, and the junction held 3 bases outside the gene matches. Germline lookup yields CDR1 LGHDT and CDR2 YNNKEL (reference sequence). DNA for the CDR3: TGTGCCAGCAGCCATCGGACAGGGGGGACAGATACGCAGTATTTT. Translation gives CASSHRTGGTDTQYF.